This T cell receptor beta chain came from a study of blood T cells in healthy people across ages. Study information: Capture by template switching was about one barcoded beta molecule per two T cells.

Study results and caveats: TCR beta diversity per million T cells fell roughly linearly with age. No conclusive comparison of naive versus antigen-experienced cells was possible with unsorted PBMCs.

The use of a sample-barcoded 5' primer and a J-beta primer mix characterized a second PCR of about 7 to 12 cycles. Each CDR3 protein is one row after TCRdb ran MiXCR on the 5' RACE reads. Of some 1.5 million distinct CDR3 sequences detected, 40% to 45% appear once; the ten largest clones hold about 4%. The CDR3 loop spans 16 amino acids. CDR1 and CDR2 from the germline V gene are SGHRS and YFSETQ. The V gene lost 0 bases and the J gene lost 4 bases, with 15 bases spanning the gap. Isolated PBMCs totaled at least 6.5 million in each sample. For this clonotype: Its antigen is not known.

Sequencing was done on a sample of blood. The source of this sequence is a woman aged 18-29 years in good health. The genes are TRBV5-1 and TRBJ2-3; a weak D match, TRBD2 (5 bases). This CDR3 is CASSLGPGLEADTQYF. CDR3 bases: TGCGCCAGCAGCTTGGGTCCGGGATTAGAGGCAGATACGCAGTATTTT.